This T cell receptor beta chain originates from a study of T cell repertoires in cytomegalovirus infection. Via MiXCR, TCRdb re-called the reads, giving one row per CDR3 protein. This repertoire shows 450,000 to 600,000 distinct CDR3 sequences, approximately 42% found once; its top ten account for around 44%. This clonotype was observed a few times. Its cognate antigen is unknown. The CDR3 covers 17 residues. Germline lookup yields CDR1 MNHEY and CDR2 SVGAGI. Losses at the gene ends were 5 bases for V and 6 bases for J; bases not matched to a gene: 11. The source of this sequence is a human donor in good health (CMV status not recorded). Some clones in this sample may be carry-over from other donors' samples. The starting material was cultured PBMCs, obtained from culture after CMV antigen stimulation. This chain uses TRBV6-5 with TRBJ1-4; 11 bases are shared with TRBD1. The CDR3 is CASSLTGTGGAHEKLFF. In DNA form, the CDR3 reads TGTGCCAGCAGTCTAACCGGGACAGGGGGAGCCCATGAAAAACTGTTTTTT.